This T cell receptor beta chain was obtained from a study of human T cells and chemical hapten exposure. Across the study: There were weekly diphenylcyclopropenone doses to the scalp for patients throughout the roughly 25-week study. From small differences in pooled library volume came most of the variation in per-sample TCR yields. Patches with 0.01% DPC went on the upper back, and the tests were read at 6 days. Regarding the study as a whole: Each of the donors had alopecia, so their immune responses may not resemble those of healthy people.

TCRdb analysed the RACE reads with MiXCR anew, one entry per CDR3 protein. This sample has some 350,000 distinct CDR3 sequences, with nearly 6.5% found just once. Time point noted: patch test 2, 6 weeks after DPC sensitization. Stated treatment: therapeutic diphenylcyclopropenone sensitization with weekly scalp DPC. CDR1 is DFQATT, CDR2 SNEGSKA, per germline (reference sequence). This CDR3 contains 14 residues. The V and J ends lost 6 bases and 1 base respectively, with 15 bases between them. With respect to this clonotype: Antigen: not known.

Specimen: whole blood, collected in connection with sensitization to the hapten diphenylcyclopropenone (DPC). The chain links TRBV20-1 to TRBJ1-1; D uncertain. This clonotype was obtained from a woman under 30 with alopecia areata. Some clones in this sample may be carry-over from other donors' samples. This chain's CDR3 is CSAPNRRQNTEAFF. CDR3 nucleotides: TGCAGTGCCCCAAACCGTAGACAGAACACTGAAGCTTTCTTT.